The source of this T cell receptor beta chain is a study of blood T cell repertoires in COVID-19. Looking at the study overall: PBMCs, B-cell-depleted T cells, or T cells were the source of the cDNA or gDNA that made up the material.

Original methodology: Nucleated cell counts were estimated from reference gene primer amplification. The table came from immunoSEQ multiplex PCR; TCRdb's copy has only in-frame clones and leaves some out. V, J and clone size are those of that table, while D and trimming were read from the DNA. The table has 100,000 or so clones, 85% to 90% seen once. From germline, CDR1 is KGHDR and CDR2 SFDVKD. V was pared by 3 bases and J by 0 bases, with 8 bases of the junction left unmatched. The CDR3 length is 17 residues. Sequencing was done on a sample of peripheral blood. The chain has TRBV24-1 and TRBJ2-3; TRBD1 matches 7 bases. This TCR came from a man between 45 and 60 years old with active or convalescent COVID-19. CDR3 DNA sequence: TGTGCCACCAGTGATACCCGGACAGGTACTAGCACAGATACGCAGTATTTT. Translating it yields CATSDTRTGTSTDTQYF.